Below are 11 T cell receptor beta chains sequenced from a single sample in a study of blood T cell repertoires in COVID-19. Profiling relied on immunoSEQ multiplex PCR, and the TCRdb table lists in-frame clones only, not all of them. Seen here are 88,000 or so clones, more than 70% observed once, and the top ten hold about 2%. Sequencing was carried out using peripheral blood. The source is a man aged 45-65 years with acute or convalescent COVID-19.

V and J are TRBV9 and TRBJ1-1; 7 bases map to TRBD1. The junction had 7 bases not matched to a gene; V was cut back by 4 bases and J by 1 base. CDR1 and CDR2 from the germline V gene are SGDLS and YYNGEE. The CDR3 consists of 15 residues. In DNA form, the CDR3 reads TGTGCCAGCAGCCCCCGGGGACAGCAGAACACTGAAGCTTTCTTT. Protein: CASSPRGQQNTEAFF.

The chain employs TRBV20-1 and TRBJ2-5, with 8 nucleotides matching TRBD2. The CDR3 contains 13 residues. Germline assignment: CDR1 DFQATT and CDR2 SNEGSKA (reference sequence). V lost 3 bases to trimming and J lost 5 bases; unmatched junction nucleotides: 5. CDR3 nucleotides: TGCAGTGCTAGTCGGGAGGGCCCGGAGACCCAGTACTTC. Translating gives CSASREGPETQYF.

The rearrangement uses TRBV2 and TRBJ1-2; weak D call: TRBD1 (5 bases). The CDR3 loop spans 15 amino acids. Germline V gene sequence: CDR1 SNHLY, CDR2 FYNNEI. V dropped 9 bases and J dropped 1 base, with 18 bases sitting between them. This CDR3 is CASAFRQPFNYGYTF. CDR3 coding DNA: TGTGCCAGTGCTTTCCGACAGCCCTTTAACTATGGCTACACCTTC.

CDR3 sequence: CASSLALVSNEQFF. The CDR3, as DNA: TGTGCCAGCAGCTTAGCTCTAGTCAGCAATGAGCAGTTCTTC. The chain employs TRBV11-2 and TRBJ2-1, with D unresolved. Per germline, CDR1 SGHAT and CDR2 FQNNGV. V was pared by 1 base and J by 6 bases, with 10 bases between. The CDR3 is made up of 14 amino acids. The variable domain in full, with the rest retrieved from reference TRBV11-2 and TRBJ2-1, is EAGVAQSPRYKIIEKRQSVAFWCNPISGHATLYWYQQILGQGPKLLIQFQNNGVVDDSQLPKDRFSAERLKGVDSTLKIQPAKLEDSAVYLCASSLALVSNEQFFGPGTRLTVL.

This sequence joins TRBV5-6 and TRBJ2-7; 11 bases line up with TRBD2. V lost 1 base, J lost 2 bases, and 5 bases stayed unmatched. Germline lookup yields CDR1 SGHDT and CDR2 YYEEEE. This CDR3 has 16 amino acids. In DNA form, the CDR3 reads TGTGCCAGCAGCTTGCCCTTAGCGGGAGGGACCTACGAGCAGTACTTC. Encoded protein: CASSLPLAGGTYEQYF.

This chain uses TRBV29-1 with TRBJ1-1, with a tentative D call TRBD1 (5 bases). Trimming stripped 0 bases from V and 11 bases from J, with 16 bases between. The V gene's germline CDR1 is SQVTM and CDR2 ANQGSEA. This CDR3 comprises 13 residues. The CDR3 sequence: CSVEDGAGVGAFF. The CDR3 coding sequence is TGCAGCGTTGAAGATGGGGCCGGCGTGGGGGCTTTCTTT.

This sequence joins TRBV28 and TRBJ2-1; 8 nucleotides line up with TRBD2. The CDR3 sequence is 15 residues long. Trimming removed 5 bases from V and 3 bases from J; junction bases left unmatched: 6. Germline V gene lookup returns CDR1 MDHEN and CDR2 SYDVKM. The CDR3 protein is CASSLGLAGYNEQFF. CDR3 nucleotides: TGTGCCAGCAGTCTCGGCCTAGCGGGCTACAATGAGCAGTTCTTC. The variable domain in full, completed from reference TRBV28 and TRBJ2-1, reads DVKVTQSSRYLVKRTGEKVFLECVQDMDHENMFWYRQDPGLGLRLIYFSYDVKMKEKGDIPEGYSVSREKKERFSLILESASTNQTSMYLCASSLGLAGYNEQFFGPGTRLTVL.

This chain's CDR3 is CATSDTSGRVGYNEQFF. CDR3 DNA: TGTGCCACCAGTGACACTAGCGGGAGGGTGGGTTACAATGAGCAGTTCTTC. This chain links TRBV24-1 with TRBJ2-1, with 13 bases fitting TRBD2. There are 17 residues in the CDR3. In germline, CDR1 is KGHDR, CDR2 SFDVKD. Trimming cost V 4 bases and J 4 bases; bases outside gene matches: 6.

The genes are TRBV11-3 and TRBJ2-1, with 10 bases aligning to TRBD2. After removal of 0 bases from V and 5 bases from J, the junction contained 1 base not matched to a gene. Germline CDR1 and CDR2: SGHNT and YENEEA. The CDR3 has 15 amino acids. CDR3 sequence (DNA): TGTGCCAGCAGCTTAGAACTAGCGGGGAACAATGAGCAGTTCTTC. Encoded protein: CASSLELAGNNEQFF. Combining the CDR3 with reference TRBV11-3 and TRBJ2-1 gives the whole variable domain EAGVVQSPRYKIIEKKQPVAFWCNPISGHNTLYWYLQNLGQGPELLIRYENEEAVDDSQLPKDRFSAERLKGVDSTLKIQPAELGDSAVYLCASSLELAGNNEQFFGPGTRLTVL.

This chain joins TRBV5-5 and TRBJ2-7; 9 nucleotides align to TRBD1. This CDR3 contains 16 residues. Trimming at V came to 0 bases and at J to 0 bases, leaving 4 bases not matched to a gene. Germline values: CDR1 SGHKS, CDR2 YYEKEE (reference sequence). CDR3 residues: CASSLVGQGPSYEQYF. The CDR3 nucleotides read TGTGCCAGCAGCTTGGTCGGACAGGGGCCCTCCTACGAGCAGTACTTC.

This clone was detected once. The chain uses TRBV25-1 and TRBJ2-7; tentative D call: TRBD1 (5 bases). CDR3 length: 14 amino acids. V lost 3 bases to trimming and J lost 9 bases, with 18 bases between them. Germline V gene sequence: CDR1 MGHDK, CDR2 SYGVNS. The CDR3 nucleotides are TGTGCCAGCAGTGATTCGACAGTTTACGACGGGCAGTACGTC. Translating gives CASSDSTVYDGQYV.